These 19 T cell receptor beta chains share one sample of origin, sequenced in a study of beta chain features in type 1 diabetes. The study, taken as a whole, reports: Type 1 diabetes patients had TCRB CDR3s that were shorter (moderately but significantly so) in all four CD4+ subsets.

These receptors' antigens are unknown. Expressed TCRB transcripts were sequenced, since all the RNA that had been isolated was reverse transcribed. The method was immunoSEQ multiplex PCR; TCRdb's version includes in-frame clones alone and lacks a portion of them. The sample yields 600,000 to 700,000 clones, around 12% seen once. The sample taken for sequencing was naive CD4+ T cells from blood. The source of these receptors is a young man with type 1 diabetes.

The chain combines TRBV19 with TRBJ1-5; 10 bases are shared with TRBD1. Germline V gene data show CDR1 as LNHDA and CDR2 as SQIVND (reference sequence). The CDR3 extends over 15 amino acids. After removal of 8 bases from V and 6 bases from J, the junction contained 10 bases not matched to a gene. In DNA, the CDR3 is TGTGCCAGTTCACCCGGGGACAGGGGTGGTCAGCCCCAGCATTTT. Its protein is CASSPGDRGGQPQHF.

The chain uses TRBV18 and TRBJ2-7; tentatively, D is TRBD1 (5 bases). Germline lookup yields CDR1 KGHSH and CDR2 LQKENI. V lost 1 base to trimming and J lost 3 bases, with 10 bases between them. The CDR3 length is 14 residues. CDR3 coding DNA: TGTGCCAGCTCACCACAAGACAGCCTCTACGAGCAGTACTTC. Its protein product is CASSPQDSLYEQYF. Full variable domain (rest looked up from reference TRBV18 and TRBJ2-7): NAGVMQNPRHLVRRRGQEARLRCSPMKGHSHVYWYRQLPEEGLKFMVYLQKENIIDESGMPKERFSAEFPKEGPSILRIQQVVRGDSAAYFCASSPQDSLYEQYFGPGTRLTVT.

The gene calls are TRBV6-1 and TRBJ2-4; 10 positions agree with TRBD1. Germline V gene lookup returns CDR1 MNHNS and CDR2 SASEGT. The CDR3 sequence is 17 residues long. After removal of 0 bases from V and 7 bases from J, the junction contained 9 bases not matched to a gene. Written as DNA, the CDR3 is TGTGCCAGCAGTGAAGCATGGACAGGGGGTAGGAGTAACATTCAGTACTTC. This sequence encodes CASSEAWTGGRSNIQYF.

The V gene is TRBV7-2, the J gene TRBJ1-4; TRBD1 agrees at 7 bases. Germline assignment: CDR1 SGHTA and CDR2 FQGNSA. J gave up 3 bases and V 0 bases, and 4 bases lay outside the gene matches. The CDR3 has 16 residues. In DNA, the CDR3 is TGTGCCAGCAGCTTAGCCCCGGGACAGCCTAATGAAAAACTGTTTTTT. Translated, it gives CASSLAPGQPNEKLFF.

This rearrangement joins TRBV4-2 to TRBJ1-3; 9 bases are a match to TRBD1. V lost 4 bases to trimming and J lost 6 bases; unmatched junction nucleotides: 4. Per the germline V gene, CDR1 is LGHNA and CDR2 is YNFKEQ. This CDR3 contains 14 residues. As DNA, the CDR3 is TGTGCCAGCAGCCCGGGACAGGGTGAAAACACCATATATTTT. It yields the protein CASSPGQGENTIYF.

Only a few counts were recorded for this clone. The chain couples TRBV5-4 to TRBJ1-2; D is uncertain. Germline-derived CDR1 and CDR2 are SGHNT and YYREEE (reference sequence). The V gene lost 4 bases and the J gene lost 0 bases, with 10 bases spanning the gap. This CDR3 has 14 residues. The CDR3 nucleotides are TGTGCCAGCAGCCCCCTAACGGCTAACTATGGCTACACCTTC. The encoded protein is CASSPLTANYGYTF.

The chain uses TRBV19 and TRBJ2-6; TRBD2 is a possible D gene (7 bases). Trimming stripped 3 bases from V and 5 bases from J, with 17 bases between. CDR1 is LNHDA and CDR2 is SQIVND in the germline V gene (reference sequence). The CDR3 contains 17 residues. The CDR3: CASSMGAGAMWANVLTF. CDR3 bases: TGTGCCAGTAGTATGGGGGCGGGGGCCATGTGGGCCAACGTCCTGACTTTC.

This clone was detected only a few times. This chain links TRBV11-2 with TRBJ1-2; D is undetermined. The CDR3 is 16 amino acids. The V gene lost 4 bases and the J gene lost 4 bases, with 19 bases spanning the gap. Germline values: CDR1 SGHAT, CDR2 FQNNGV. CDR3 nucleotides: TGTGCCAGCAGCTCCCCTCGCGTAGGGCCCACCTATGGCTACACCTTC. Translating gives CASSSPRVGPTYGYTF.

The rearrangement joins TRBV13 to TRBJ2-4; 10 bases align to TRBD2. V lost 2 bases, J lost 0 bases, and 7 bases stayed unmatched. The CDR3 has 18 residues. Germline CDR1 reads PRHDT; CDR2 reads FYEKMQ (reference sequence). The DNA for the CDR3 is TGTGCCAGCAGCTTACGGCTAGCGGGGGAACTAGCCAAAAACATTCAGTACTTC. Its protein is CASSLRLAGELAKNIQYF.

The V gene is TRBV7-9, the J gene TRBJ1-5; TRBD1 matches 11 bases. This CDR3 region has 16 residues. V shed 1 base and J 5 bases; nucleotides not matched to a gene: 4. CDR1 SEHNR and CDR2 FQNEAQ come from the germline V gene (reference sequence). CDR3 region: CASSLGTGGGDQPQHF. In DNA form, the CDR3 reads TGTGCCAGCAGCTTAGGGACAGGGGGCGGGGATCAGCCCCAGCATTTT.

The chain couples TRBV18 to TRBJ1-2; 8 nucleotides agree with TRBD1. Germline V gives CDR1 KGHSH, CDR2 LQKENI. The CDR3 runs 14 residues. V was clipped by 3 bases and J by 3 bases; unmatched bases: 3. The CDR3 region is CASSPTGQDYGYTF. In DNA, the CDR3 is TGTGCCAGCTCACCGACGGGACAGGACTATGGCTACACCTTC.

There are a few counts of this clone. V is TRBV11-1 and J is TRBJ2-1; D is tentatively TRBD1 or TRBD2 (6 bases each). The germline V and J ends were trimmed by 8 bases and 6 bases, with 14 bases remaining between them. The CDR3 covers 13 residues. CDR1 and CDR2 from the germline V gene are SGHAT and FQDESV (reference sequence). CDR3 coding DNA: TGTGCCAGCGGTGGGGGGCCTATCAATGAGCAGTTCTTC. Translating it yields CASGGGPINEQFF.

V is TRBV9 and J is TRBJ2-1, with a weak D call TRBD2 (6 bases). The length of the CDR3 is 15 residues. Germline assignment: CDR1 SGDLS and CDR2 YYNGEE. Trimming took 3 bases from V and 0 from J, leaving 10 bases between them. Here the CDR3 DNA reads TGTGCCAGCAGCGATCGGGGGAGCTCCTACAATGAGCAGTTCTTC. Amino acid sequence: CASSDRGSSYNEQFF.

The chain has TRBV6-6 and TRBJ1-3, with unresolved D. CDR1 and CDR2 from the germline V gene are MNHNY and SVGAGI (reference sequence). V lost 7 bases and J 2 bases, leaving 12 bases between the germline ends. The CDR3 runs 14 residues. The CDR3 bases are TGTGCCAGCATGTGGCAGCGAACTGGAAACACCATATATTTT. Its translation: CASMWQRTGNTIYF.

The V gene is TRBV19, the J gene TRBJ1-6, with TRBD1 matching 9 bases. The V gene's germline CDR1 is LNHDA and CDR2 SQIVND (reference sequence). This CDR3 is 13 amino acids long. The CDR3 is CASQGANNSPLHF. The CDR3 DNA is TGTGCATCACAGGGGGCTAACAATTCACCCCTCCACTTT.

V is TRBV5-1 and J is TRBJ1-5; 8 nucleotides line up with TRBD1. This CDR3 has 15 amino acids. V shed 3 bases, J shed 2 bases, and the junction held 4 bases outside the gene matches. Germline CDR1 SGHRS, CDR2 YFSETQ. CDR3 protein: CASSSGGEGNQPQHF. CDR3 DNA sequence: TGCGCCAGCAGCTCAGGGGGCGAGGGCAATCAGCCCCAGCATTTT.

This clone showed up just a few times. The chain is built from TRBV2 and TRBJ1-6, with D perhaps matching TRBD1 (5 bases). CDR3 length: 15 residues. The V gene's germline CDR1 is SNHLY and CDR2 FYNNEI. V lost 6 bases, J lost 6 bases, and 15 bases lay in between. The CDR3 DNA follows: TGTGCCAGCAGCCCCTGGCGGGGGAGTAATTCACCCCTCCACTTT. This codes for CASSPWRGSNSPLHF.

V and J are TRBV19 and TRBJ2-7; 10 bases map to TRBD2. This CDR3 contains 15 residues. V shed 4 bases, J shed 2 bases, and the junction held 5 bases outside the gene matches. Germline assignment: CDR1 LNHDA and CDR2 SQIVND (reference sequence). Here the CDR3 DNA reads TGTGCCAGTAGTACTGTTAGCGGGGGGCCCTACGAGCAGTACTTC. Amino acid sequence: CASSTVSGGPYEQYF. The full variable domain, completed using reference TRBV19 and TRBJ2-7, is DGGITQSPKYLFRKEGQNVTLSCEQNLNHDAMYWYRQDPGQGLRLIYYSQIVNDFQKGDIAEGYSVSREKKESFPLTVTSAQKNPTAFYLCASSTVSGGPYEQYFGPGTRLTVT.

This chain joins TRBV7-3 and TRBJ2-3; D is perhaps TRBD1 (5 bases). Germline lookup yields CDR1 SGHTA and CDR2 FQGTGA. CDR3 length equals 14 residues. Trimming pared 5 bases from V and 1 base from J, leaving 10 bases between. CDR3 region: CASSPGWGTDTQYF. The CDR3 DNA sequence: TGTGCCAGCAGCCCAGGGTGGGGCACAGATACGCAGTATTTT.